Listed below are T cell receptor beta chains from one sample, sequenced in a study of pediatric ulcerative colitis. The protocol was immunoSEQ multiplex PCR, while the TCRdb copy is restricted to in-frame clones and leaves out a portion. The sample contains about 14,000 clones, just under 90% of which appear only once. Source material: blood. These receptors all stem from a boy younger than 18 with moderate ulcerative colitis. The CDR3 runs from the conserved cysteine through the conserved F or W. A D gene is named only where the DNA matches it firmly. Rows may omit the clone size; those that give it use once, few, many or a size class.

J gene	V gene	D gene	clone size	CDR3 DNA	CDR3 protein
TRBJ2-7	TRBV19	-	-	TGTGCCAGTGCGAACCTGATAGCTCCAGCCTACGAGCAGTACTTC	CASANLIAPAYEQYF
TRBJ2-4	TRBV10-3	-	-	TGTGCCATCAGTGATGCCAACCTAGCCAAAAACATTCAGTACTTC	CAISDANLAKNIQYF
TRBJ2-6	TRBV15	-	-	TGTGCCACCAGGGCAGAAGCCGCCCCCTCTGGGGCCAACGTCCTGACTTTC	CATRAEAAPSGANVLTF
TRBJ1-2	TRBV6-1	TRBD1	-	TGTGCCAGCATGAACAGGGGATTCTATGGCTACACCTTC	CASMNRGFYGYTF
TRBJ1-5	TRBV10-1	-	-	TGCGCCAGCAGTGAGTTCGGGACTCCACACCCTCCTGCCTATAGCAATCAGCCCCAGCATTTT	CASSEFGTPHPPAYSNQPQHF
TRBJ2-7	TRBV29-1	-	-	TGCAGCGTTGGGGAATTGGAGTTTGGGCAGTACTTC	CSVGELEFGQYF
TRBJ2-3	TRBV11-2	TRBD2	-	TGTGCCAGCAGCTACCCCGGACTAGCGGAGAACACAGATACGCAGTATTTT	CASSYPGLAENTDTQYF
TRBJ2-2	TRBV27	-	-	TGTGCCAGCAGTTTAGTTTCGGGGGTTCTACCAACCGGGGAGCTGTTTTTT	CASSLVSGVLPTGELFF
TRBJ2-7	TRBV4-1	-	-	TGCGCCAGCAGCCTGGGAAGGCAGGGCTACGAGCAGTACTTC	CASSLGRQGYEQYF
TRBJ2-7	TRBV28	-	-	TGTGCCAGCAGGTACGGGAGCGAGCAGTACTTC	CASRYGSEQYF
TRBJ1-1	TRBV28	-	once	TGTGCCAGCAGAGAGGAGACGACTGAAGCTTTCTTT	CASREETTEAFF
TRBJ2-7	TRBV27	-	-	TGTGCCAGCAGTTTATTAACTGCAGGGAGTTGGGACGAGCAGTACTTC	CASSLLTAGSWDEQYF
TRBJ2-7	TRBV5-1	TRBD1	-	TGCGCCAGCAGCTTGGAAGACGGGACAGGGGCACACGAGCAGTACTTC	CASSLEDGTGAHEQYF
TRBJ1-6	TRBV7-6	-	-	TGTGCCAGCAGCTTAGCGGGAGAGGCACCCCTCCACTTT	CASSLAGEAPLHF
TRBJ2-1	TRBV6-1	TRBD1	-	TGTGCCAGCAGTGAAGCGCTCACAGGGGGCTACAATGAGCAGTTCTTC	CASSEALTGGYNEQFF
TRBJ1-5	TRBV6-5	TRBD1	-	TGTGCCAGCAGGCCCCTGACAGGGGGCCGGCAGCCCCAGCATTTT	CASRPLTGGRQPQHF
TRBJ2-1	TRBV6-1	TRBD2	-	TGTGCCAGCAGTGCCCGACTAGCGGGAGGCCCCCTCGTGCAGTTCTTC	CASSARLAGGPLVQFF
TRBJ2-4	TRBV5-6	-	-	TGTGCCAGCAGCTTGCAGCGGTTCAGTAGTGTAGCCAAAAACATTCAGTACTTC	CASSLQRFSSVAKNIQYF
TRBJ2-1	TRBV5-1	TRBD2	-	TGCGCCAGCAGGTCCCTAGCGGGAGGAAATTTCAATGAGCAGTTCTTC	CASRSLAGGNFNEQFF
TRBJ2-5	TRBV2	-	-	TGTGCCAGCAGCCCAGGATCTAAAGAGACCCAGTACTTC	CASSPGSKETQYF
TRBJ1-1	TRBV23-1	-	-	TGCGCCAGCAGTCAACGCCATATCGATGAAGCTTTCTTT	CASSQRHIDEAFF
TRBJ1-5	TRBV28	-	-	TGTGCCAGCAGTTTAAGAGGTTGGAACGAAAGAGGCAATCAGCCCCAGCATTTT	CASSLRGWNERGNQPQHF
TRBJ2-1	TRBV11-2	TRBD2	-	TGTGCCAGCAGCTTTAGGGGGCCGGGACTAGCTGGGTACAATGAGCAGTTCTTC	CASSFRGPGLAGYNEQFF
TRBJ2-1	TRBV7-2	TRBD2	few	TGTGCCAGCAGCTTCGGACTAGCGGGGGAGCAGTTCTTC	CASSFGLAGEQFF
TRBJ2-2	TRBV5-1	-	-	TGCGCCAGCAAGGGGCCGAACACCGGGGAGCTGTTTTTT	CASKGPNTGELFF
TRBJ1-5	TRBV19	-	-	TGTGCCAGTCGGGACTTCGATCAGCCCCAGCATTTT	CASRDFDQPQHF
TRBJ1-1	TRBV10-3	-	-	TGTGCCATCAGTGAGTCGACAGGCCTGAACACTGAAGCTTTCTTT	CAISESTGLNTEAFF
TRBJ2-7	TRBV28	-	-	TGTGCCAGCAGTTCCGCGGCAGTGAGGGGCCACGAGCAGTACTTC	CASSSAAVRGHEQYF
TRBJ2-1	TRBV5-1	TRBD2	-	TGCGCCAGCAGCTTGTATCCTAGCGGGGGAGCTGAGGGCTTTGAGCAGTTCTTC	CASSLYPSGGAEGFEQFF